A selection of T cell receptor beta chains follows, all from one sample in a study of T-cell reconstitution after alpha-beta-depleted transplantation in children. From the PCR reads, TCRdb called clonotypes with MiXCR, one entry per CDR3 protein. Here the sample spans about 980,000 distinct CDR3 sequences, about 29% being singletons. This specimen consisted of PBMCs, mostly from graft donor cells, obtained 360 days after TCRalphabeta/CD19-depleted stem cell transplant. These receptors all stem from a boy under two years old who had a stem cell transplant for SCID, so the T cells may come from the graft donor. Each CDR3 is given with its conserved first and last residue. D genes are given only for firm matches. Expanded clones get a size class; other rows say once, few or many, or leave the size out.

j_call	v_call	d_call	clone_size	cdr3_nt	cdr3_aa
TRBJ1-1	TRBV12-3/TRBV12-4	TRBD1	NA	TGTGCCAGCAGTTTCAGTGGGACAGGAGCTTTCTTT	CASSFSGTGAFF
TRBJ2-7	TRBV6-2/TRBV6-3	TRBD1	few	TGTGCCAGCAGCTCGGGACAGGGGGTCCCCGAGCAGTACTTC	CASSSGQGVPEQYF
TRBJ2-2	TRBV12-3/TRBV12-4	NA	NA	TGTGCCAGCAGGCCCGTTAGGGGGGGCACCGGGGAGCTGTTTTTT	CASRPVRGGTGELFF
TRBJ2-6	TRBV12-3/TRBV12-4	NA	once	TGTGCCAGCAGTTTAGTGCAGCCTGGTGAGGCCAACGTCCTGACTTTC	CASSLVQPGEANVLTF
TRBJ1-2	TRBV5-1	NA	few	TGCGCCAGCAGATTGGAGGTCGATGGCTACACCTTC	CASRLEVDGYTF
TRBJ2-5	TRBV12-3/TRBV12-4	TRBD2	NA	TGTGCCAGCAGGGGGGGGAGGGCCCAAGAGACCCAGTACTTC	CASRGGRAQETQYF
TRBJ2-2	TRBV5-1	NA	few	TGCGCCAGCAGCTTTTGGGGCAGGAACCCCGGGGAGCTGTTTTTT	CASSFWGRNPGELFF
TRBJ1-1	TRBV3-1	TRBD1	many	TGTGCCAGCAGCCAAGGCCGGGACAGGGGTGACACTGAAGCTTTCTTT	CASSQGRDRGDTEAFF
TRBJ2-3	TRBV29-1	NA	NA	TGCAGCGCCCTCCCAGAGACAGATACGCAGTATTTT	CSALPETDTQYF
TRBJ2-1	TRBV7-2	NA	NA	TGTGCCAGCAGCTTAGCGCCCACGAGCTCCTACAATGAGCAGTTCTTC	CASSLAPTSSYNEQFF
TRBJ2-1	TRBV10-2	NA	few	TGCGCCAGCAGTGGCGACTTTCTCAGGAGCTCCTACAATGAGCAGTTCTTC	CASSGDFLRSSYNEQFF
TRBJ2-7	TRBV20-1	NA	NA	TGCAGTGCCGGAGGGCTAGCTGGTAGCGAGCAGTACTTC	CSAGGLAGSEQYF
TRBJ2-7	TRBV3-1	TRBD2	NA	TGTGCCAGCAGCCATCTAGCGGGGGCTGAGCAGTACTTC	CASSHLAGAEQYF
TRBJ1-1	TRBV20-1	NA	NA	TGCAGTGCGTTCTACAGTCCGGGCGGATCTTTCTTT	CSAFYSPGGSFF